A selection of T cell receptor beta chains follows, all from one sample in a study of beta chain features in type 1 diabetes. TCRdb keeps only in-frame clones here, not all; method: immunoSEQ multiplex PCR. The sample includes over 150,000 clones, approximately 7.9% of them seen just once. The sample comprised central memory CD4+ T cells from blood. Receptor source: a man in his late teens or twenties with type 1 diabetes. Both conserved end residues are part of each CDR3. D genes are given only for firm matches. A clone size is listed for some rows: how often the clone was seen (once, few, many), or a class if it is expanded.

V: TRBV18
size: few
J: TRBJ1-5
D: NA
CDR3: CASSPTQGYSNQPQHF
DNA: TGTGCCAGCTCACCAACGCAGGGTTATAGCAATCAGCCCCAGCATTTT

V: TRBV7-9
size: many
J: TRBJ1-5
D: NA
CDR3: CASSSQTGQPQHF
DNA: TGTGCCAGCAGCTCCCAAACAGGCCAGCCCCAGCATTTT

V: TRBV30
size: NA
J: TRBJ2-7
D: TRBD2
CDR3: CAWSISGGAGEQYF
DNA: TGTGCCTGGAGTATAAGCGGGGGGGCCGGGGAGCAGTACTTC

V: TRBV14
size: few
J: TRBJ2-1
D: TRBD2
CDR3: CASSQGLAGSNEQFF
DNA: TGTGCCAGCAGCCAAGGACTAGCGGGAAGTAATGAGCAGTTCTTC

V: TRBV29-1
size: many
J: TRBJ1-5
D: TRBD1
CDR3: CSVVQGGGQPQHF
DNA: TGCAGCGTAGTACAGGGGGGCGGTCAGCCCCAGCATTTT

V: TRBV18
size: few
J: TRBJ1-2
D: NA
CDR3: CASSPDRQTNYGYTF
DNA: TGTGCCAGCTCACCAGATCGTCAGACTAACTATGGCTACACCTTC

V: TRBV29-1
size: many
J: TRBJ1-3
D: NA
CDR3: CSVAGDSGNTIYF
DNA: TGCAGCGTTGCAGGGGACTCTGGAAACACCATATATTTT

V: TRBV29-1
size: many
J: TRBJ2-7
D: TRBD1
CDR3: CSGTGKAREQYF
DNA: TGCAGCGGGACAGGGAAGGCGAGAGAGCAGTACTTC

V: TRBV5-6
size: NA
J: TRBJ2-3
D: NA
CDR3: CASSLNRDGTQYF
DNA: TGTGCCAGCAGCTTGAACAGGGACGGCACGCAGTATTTT

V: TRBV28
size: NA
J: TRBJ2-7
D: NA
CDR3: CASTRGFYEQYF
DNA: TGTGCCAGTACCCGGGGTTTCTACGAGCAGTACTTC

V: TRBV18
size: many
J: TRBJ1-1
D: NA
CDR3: CASSPNRGAADTEAFF
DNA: TGTGCCAGCTCACCAAACCGGGGAGCAGCGGACACTGAAGCTTTCTTT

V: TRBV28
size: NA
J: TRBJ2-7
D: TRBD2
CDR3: CASRRTAGGNYEQYF
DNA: TGTGCCAGCAGGCGCACGGCGGGGGGAAACTACGAGCAGTACTTC

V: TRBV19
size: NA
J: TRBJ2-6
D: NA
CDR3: CASSERGANVLTF
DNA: TGTGCCAGTAGTGAGCGGGGGGCCAACGTCCTGACTTTC

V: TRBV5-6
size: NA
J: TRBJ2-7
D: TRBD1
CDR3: CASSFARDRGYYEQYF
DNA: TGTGCCAGCAGCTTCGCACGGGACAGGGGATACTACGAGCAGTACTTC

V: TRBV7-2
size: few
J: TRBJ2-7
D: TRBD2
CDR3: CASSFGGGGYEQYF
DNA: TGTGCCAGCAGCTTCGGCGGGGGGGGCTACGAGCAGTACTTC

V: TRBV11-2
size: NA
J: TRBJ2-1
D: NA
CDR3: CASSLSLANEQFF
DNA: TGTGCCAGCAGCTTAAGTCTAGCGAACGAGCAGTTCTTC

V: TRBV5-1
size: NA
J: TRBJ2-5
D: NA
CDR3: CASSPQGETQYF
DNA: TGCGCCAGCAGTCCGCAGGGAGAGACCCAGTACTTC

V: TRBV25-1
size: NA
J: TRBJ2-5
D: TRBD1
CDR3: CASSVNRGMRETQYF
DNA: TGTGCCAGCAGTGTCAACAGGGGGATGAGGGAGACCCAGTACTTC

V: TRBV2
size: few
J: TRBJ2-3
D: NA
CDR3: CASSELVAQYF
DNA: TGTGCCAGCAGTGAACTAGTGGCGCAGTATTTT

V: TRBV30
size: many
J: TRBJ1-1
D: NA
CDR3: CAWSVRLGLITEAFF
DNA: TGTGCCTGGAGTGTCCGGTTGGGGCTTATCACTGAAGCTTTCTTT

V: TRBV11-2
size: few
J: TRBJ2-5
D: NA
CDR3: CASTLQGQETQYF
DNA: TGTGCCAGCACCTTGCAGGGGCAAGAGACCCAGTACTTC

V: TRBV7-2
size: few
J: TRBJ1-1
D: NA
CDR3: CASSLLGLTEAFF
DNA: TGTGCCAGCAGCTTGTTGGGGCTCACTGAAGCTTTCTTT

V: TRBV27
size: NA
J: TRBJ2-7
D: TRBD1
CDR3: CASSSGQGLEQYF
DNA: TGTGCCAGCTCCTCCGGACAGGGGCTCGAGCAGTACTTC

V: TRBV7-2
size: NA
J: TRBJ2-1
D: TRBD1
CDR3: CASTEGAQGANEQFF
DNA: TGTGCCAGCACCGAGGGGGCACAGGGGGCCAATGAGCAGTTCTTC

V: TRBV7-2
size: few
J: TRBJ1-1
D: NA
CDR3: CASSSQQNTEAFF
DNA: TGTGCCAGCAGCTCACAGCAGAACACTGAAGCTTTCTTT

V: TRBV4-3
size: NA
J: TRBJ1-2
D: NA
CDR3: CASSQEPGAYTGYTF
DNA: TGCGCCAGCAGCCAAGAGCCAGGGGCCTACACGGGCTACACCTTC

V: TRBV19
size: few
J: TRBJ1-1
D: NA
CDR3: CASSFRGGLTEAFF
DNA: TGTGCCTCTTCATTTAGGGGGGGTCTGACTGAAGCTTTCTTT

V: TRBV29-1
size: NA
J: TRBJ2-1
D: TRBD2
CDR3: CSVERDQHNEQFF
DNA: TGCAGCGTCGAGCGGGACCAGCACAATGAGCAGTTCTTC

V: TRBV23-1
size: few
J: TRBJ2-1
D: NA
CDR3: CASSQSGLALYNEQFF
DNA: TGCGCCAGCAGTCAATCGGGCCTAGCCCTCTACAATGAGCAGTTCTTC

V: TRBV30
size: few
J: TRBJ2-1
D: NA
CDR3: CASQDRGLGEQFF
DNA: TGTGCCTCCCAGGACCGCGGGCTGGGTGAGCAGTTCTTC

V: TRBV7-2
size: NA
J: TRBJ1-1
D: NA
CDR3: CASSFLNTEAFF
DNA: TGTGCCAGCAGCTTTCTTAACACTGAAGCTTTCTTT

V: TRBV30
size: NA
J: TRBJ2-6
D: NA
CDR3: CACNSGANVLTF
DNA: TGTGCCTGCAACTCTGGGGCCAACGTCCTGACTTTC

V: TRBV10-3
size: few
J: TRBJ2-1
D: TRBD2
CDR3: CAISDPGLAGGEYNEQFF
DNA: TGTGCCATCAGTGACCCAGGACTAGCGGGGGGGGAATACAATGAGCAGTTCTTC

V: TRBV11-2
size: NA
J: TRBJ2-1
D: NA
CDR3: CASSLSGGRGEQFF
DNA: TGTGCCAGCAGCTTATCGGGGGGCCGGGGTGAGCAGTTCTTC

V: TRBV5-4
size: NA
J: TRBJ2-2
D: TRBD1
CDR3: CASSLTGGSFAGELFF
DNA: TGTGCCAGCAGCTTGACAGGGGGTAGTTTCGCCGGGGAGCTGTTTTTT

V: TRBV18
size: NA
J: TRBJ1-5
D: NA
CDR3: CASSPGSPDSNQPQHF
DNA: TGTGCCAGCTCCCCAGGTAGCCCTGATAGCAATCAGCCCCAGCATTTT

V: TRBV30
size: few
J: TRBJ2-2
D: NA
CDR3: CAWRGKDSYTGELFF
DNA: TGTGCCTGGAGGGGGAAGGACTCCTACACCGGGGAGCTGTTTTTT

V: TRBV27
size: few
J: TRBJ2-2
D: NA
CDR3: CATLGGYAGELFF
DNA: TGTGCCACCTTAGGAGGGTACGCCGGGGAGCTGTTTTTT

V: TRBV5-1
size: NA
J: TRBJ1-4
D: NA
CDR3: CASSPLATNEKLFF
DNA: TGCGCCAGCAGCCCTCTGGCCACTAATGAAAAACTGTTTTTT

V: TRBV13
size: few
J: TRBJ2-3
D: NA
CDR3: CASSLTGTDTQYF
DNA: TGTGCCAGCAGCTTGACAGGTACAGATACGCAGTATTTT

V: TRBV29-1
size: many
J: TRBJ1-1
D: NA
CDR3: CSVLRGFTEAFF
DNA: TGCAGCGTTCTTAGGGGCTTCACTGAAGCTTTCTTT

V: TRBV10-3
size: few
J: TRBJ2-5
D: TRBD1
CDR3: CAISGTGGEETQYF
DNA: TGTGCCATCAGTGGGACAGGGGGCGAAGAGACCCAGTACTTC

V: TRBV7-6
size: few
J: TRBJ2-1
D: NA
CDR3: CASSAYSAVQFF
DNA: TGTGCCAGCAGCGCCTATTCAGCGGTGCAGTTCTTC